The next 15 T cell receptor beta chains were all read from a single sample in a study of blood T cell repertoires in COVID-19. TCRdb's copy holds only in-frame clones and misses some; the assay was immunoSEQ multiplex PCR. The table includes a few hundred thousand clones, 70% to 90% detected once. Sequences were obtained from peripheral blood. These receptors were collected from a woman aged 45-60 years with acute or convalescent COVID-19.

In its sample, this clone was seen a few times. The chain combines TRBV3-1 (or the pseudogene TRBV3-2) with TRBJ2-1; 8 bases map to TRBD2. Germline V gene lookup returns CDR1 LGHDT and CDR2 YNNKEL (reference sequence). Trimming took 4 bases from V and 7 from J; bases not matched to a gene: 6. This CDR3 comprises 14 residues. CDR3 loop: CASSPYSGGNEQFF. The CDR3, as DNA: TGTGCCAGCAGCCCTTATTCGGGGGGGAATGAGCAGTTCTTC.

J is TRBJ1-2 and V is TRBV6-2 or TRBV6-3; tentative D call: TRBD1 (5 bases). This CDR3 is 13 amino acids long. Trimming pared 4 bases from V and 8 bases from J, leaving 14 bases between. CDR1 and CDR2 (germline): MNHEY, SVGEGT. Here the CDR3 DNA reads TGTGCCAGCAGTTCCCAAAGGCAGGGAGGCTACACCTTC. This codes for CASSSQRQGGYTF.

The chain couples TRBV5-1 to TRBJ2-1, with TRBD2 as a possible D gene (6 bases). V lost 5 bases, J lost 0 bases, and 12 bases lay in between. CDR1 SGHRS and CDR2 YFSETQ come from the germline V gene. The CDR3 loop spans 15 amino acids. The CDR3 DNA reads TGCGCCAGCAGGCTAGCGTTAAGCTCCTACAATGAGCAGTTCTTC. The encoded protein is CASRLALSSYNEQFF.

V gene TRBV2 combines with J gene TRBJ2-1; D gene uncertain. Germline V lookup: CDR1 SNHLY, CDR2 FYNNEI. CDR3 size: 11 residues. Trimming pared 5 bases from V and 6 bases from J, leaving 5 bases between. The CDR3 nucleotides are TGTGCCAGCAGTTTAGTCAATGAGCAGTTCTTC. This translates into CASSLVNEQFF.

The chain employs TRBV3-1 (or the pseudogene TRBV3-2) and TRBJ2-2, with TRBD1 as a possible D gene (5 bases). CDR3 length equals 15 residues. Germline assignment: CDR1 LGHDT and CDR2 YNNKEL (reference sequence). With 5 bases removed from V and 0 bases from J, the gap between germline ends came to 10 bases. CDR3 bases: TGTGCCAGCAGCAGGGGCCGAGCGAACACCGGGGAGCTGTTTTTT. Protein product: CASSRGRANTGELFF.

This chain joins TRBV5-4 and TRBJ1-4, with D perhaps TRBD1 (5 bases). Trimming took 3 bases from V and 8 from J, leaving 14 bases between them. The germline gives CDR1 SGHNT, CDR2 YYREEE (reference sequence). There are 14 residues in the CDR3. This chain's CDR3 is CASSWGGTHEKLFF. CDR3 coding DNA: TGTGCCAGCAGCTGGGGGGGAACCCACGAAAAACTGTTTTTT.

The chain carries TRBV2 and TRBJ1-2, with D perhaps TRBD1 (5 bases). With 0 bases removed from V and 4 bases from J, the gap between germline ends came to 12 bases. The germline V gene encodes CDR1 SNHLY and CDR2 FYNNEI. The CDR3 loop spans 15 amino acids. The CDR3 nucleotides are TGTGCCAGCAGTGAAGCGCTTCAAGGGGTCTATGGCTACACCTTC. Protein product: CASSEALQGVYGYTF.

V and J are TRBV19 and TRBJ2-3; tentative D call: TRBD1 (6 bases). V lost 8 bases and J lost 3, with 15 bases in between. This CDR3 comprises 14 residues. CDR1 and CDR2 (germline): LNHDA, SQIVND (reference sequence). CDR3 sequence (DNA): TGTGCCAGTCGTTCCGGGCAGGGGACAGATACGCAGTATTTT. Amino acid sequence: CASRSGQGTDTQYF.

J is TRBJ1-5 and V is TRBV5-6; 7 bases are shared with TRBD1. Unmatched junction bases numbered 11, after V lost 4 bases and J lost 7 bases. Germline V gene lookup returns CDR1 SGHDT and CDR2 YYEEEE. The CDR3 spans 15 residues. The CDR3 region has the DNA TGTGCCAGCAGCCGGGGGTGGCAGGGGGGACAGCCCCAGCATTTT. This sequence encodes CASSRGWQGGQPQHF.

CDR3 DNA: TGTGCCAGCAGCCCAGTTAGGAGCGGGTTTATTTACAATGAGCAGTTCTTC. It codes for CASSPVRSGFIYNEQFF. This rearrangement joins TRBV11-2 to TRBJ2-1, with D possibly matching TRBD2 (6 bases). Germline CDR1 and CDR2: SGHAT and FQNNGV. Trimming cost V 5 bases and J 4 bases, with 21 bases left between them. The CDR3 is 17 residues long.

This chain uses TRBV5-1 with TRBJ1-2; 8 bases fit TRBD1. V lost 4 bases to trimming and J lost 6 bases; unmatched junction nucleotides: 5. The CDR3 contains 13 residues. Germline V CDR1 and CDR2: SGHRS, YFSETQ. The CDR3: CASSVKTGDGYTF. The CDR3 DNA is TGCGCCAGCAGCGTAAAGACAGGGGATGGCTACACCTTC.

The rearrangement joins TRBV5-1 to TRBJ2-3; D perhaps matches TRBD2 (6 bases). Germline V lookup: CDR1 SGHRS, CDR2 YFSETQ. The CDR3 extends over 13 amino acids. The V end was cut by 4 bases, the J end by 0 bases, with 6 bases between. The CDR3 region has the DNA TGCGCCAGCAGCAGCGGGAGCACAGATACGCAGTATTTT. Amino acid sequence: CASSSGSTDTQYF.

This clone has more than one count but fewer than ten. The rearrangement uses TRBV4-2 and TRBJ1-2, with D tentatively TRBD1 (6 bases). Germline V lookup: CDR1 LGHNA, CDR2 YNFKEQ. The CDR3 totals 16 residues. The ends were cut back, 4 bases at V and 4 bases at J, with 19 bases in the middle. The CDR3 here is CASSREGRGSVYGYTF. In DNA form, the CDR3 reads TGTGCCAGCAGCCGAGAGGGGAGGGGGTCCGTCTATGGCTACACCTTC.

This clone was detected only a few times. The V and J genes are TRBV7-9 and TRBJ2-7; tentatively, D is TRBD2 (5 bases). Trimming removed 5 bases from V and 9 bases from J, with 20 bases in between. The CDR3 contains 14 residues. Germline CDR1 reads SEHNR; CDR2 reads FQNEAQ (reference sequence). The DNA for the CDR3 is TGTGCCAGCAGCCTGACGGGGAATTACGAGCGGCAGTACTTC. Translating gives CASSLTGNYERQYF.

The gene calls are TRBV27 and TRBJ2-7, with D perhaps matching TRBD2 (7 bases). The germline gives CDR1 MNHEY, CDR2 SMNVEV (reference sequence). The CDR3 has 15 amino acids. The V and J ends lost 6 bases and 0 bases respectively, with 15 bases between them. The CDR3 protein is CASSRGGRASYEQYF. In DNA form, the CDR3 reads TGTGCCAGCAGCCGAGGGGGGAGGGCCTCCTACGAGCAGTACTTC.